This record concerns one TCR beta chain sequence. This clonotype has a count of ten or more. Its antigen has not been determined. Per-base qualities were not stored, and no clone one base away is much larger. The data were taken from a study of T-cell reconstitution after alpha-beta-depleted transplantation in children (dated by TCRdb to the mid-2010s). A note on the overall study: The study quantitatively tracked T-cell immune reconstitution after TCRalphabeta/CD19-depleted allogeneic hematopoietic cell transplantation in children using TCR repertoire profiling. Study-wide conclusions, independent of this receptor: The apparently early alphabetaT-cell count recovery about two months after transplant was reportedly dependent on only several hundred rapidly expanded clones derived from non-depleted graft cells. In some patients, the high TCRbeta diversity seen at day 60 was put down to recipient T cells and intrathymic progenitors that had survived conditioning. Hyperexpanded clone frequencies declined over subsequent months; after one year, T-cell counts and TCRbeta diversity were mostly attributed to newly produced T cells.

This sample's treatment or condition label indicates: allogeneic hematopoietic cell transplantation with graft depleted of TCRalphabeta T cells and CD19 B cells. Transplant recipients were children who received TCRalphabeta/CD19-depleted allogeneic hematopoietic cell grafts. V ends up 6 bases short and J 5 bases short, with an unmatched junction base count of 8. From cysteine to phenylalanine, the CDR3 is 14 amino acids long. Only the CDR3 part of the read is kept: 42 bases, read in frame from the first base. The library was built by means of PCR. Sequencing took place on an Illumina HiSeq 2500. TCR library preparation used molecular barcoding, with unique molecular identifiers applied to normalize quantification of the TCRbeta repertoire. TCRdb reanalyzed the raw reads on its own, using fastp at Q25 for trimming and MiXCR for clone calling, and kept in-frame beta chains. Entries are consolidated by CDR3 protein sequence, retaining the most common genes and DNA. The sample table lists 150,000 to 200,000 distinct CDR3 sequences, about 6% of them with a count of one. The top ten clones comprise around 4.1% of the sample.

In this chain, TRBV12-3 or TRBV12-4 is recombined with TRBJ2-7; TRBD1 matches 9 bases in the middle. This sample comprised PBMCs, obtained before TCRalphabeta/CD19-depleted stem cell transplant. This TCR was recovered from a girl less than two years old with combined immunodeficiency, due to receive a stem cell transplant. At the DNA level, the sequence is TGTGCCAGCAGGCCAGACAGGGGGATAGACGAGCAGTACTTC. Translation gives CASRPDRGIDEQYF.